These T cell receptor beta chains were read from a single sample in a study of blood T cells in healthy people across ages. TCRdb analysed the 5' RACE reads with MiXCR anew, one entry per CDR3 protein. There are 1 million to 1.2 million distinct CDR3 sequences in the sample; 35% to 40% occur only once, and under 15% lies in the top ten. The sample consisted of blood. These receptor sequences come from a man aged 18 to 29 in good health. The CDR3 runs from the conserved cysteine through the conserved F or W. Each record gives: D gene, clone size, V gene, J gene, CDR3 protein, CDR3 DNA. D genes are given only for firm matches. A clone size is listed for some rows: how often the clone was seen (once, few, many), or a class if it is expanded.

D gene: TRBD1; clone size: NA; V gene: TRBV19; J gene: TRBJ2-7; CDR3 protein: CATGRQGAYEQYF; CDR3 DNA: TGTGCCACGGGGAGACAGGGGGCATACGAGCAGTACTTC
D gene: TRBD1; clone size: few; V gene: TRBV6-6; J gene: TRBJ1-5; CDR3 protein: CASSSGQGSNQPQHF; CDR3 DNA: TGTGCCAGCAGCTCGGGACAGGGGAGCAATCAGCCCCAGCATTTT
D gene: NA; clone size: few; V gene: TRBV9; J gene: TRBJ2-7; CDR3 protein: CASSVDELFTSYDEQYF; CDR3 DNA: TGTGCCAGCAGCGTAGATGAATTATTTACCTCCTACGACGAGCAGTACTTC
D gene: NA; clone size: few; V gene: TRBV9; J gene: TRBJ2-3; CDR3 protein: CASSTSSAGRDTQYF; CDR3 DNA: TGTGCCAGCAGCACAAGCAGCGCGGGGAGAGATACGCAGTATTTT
D gene: TRBD2; clone size: NA; V gene: TRBV5-1; J gene: TRBJ2-7; CDR3 protein: CASSSHSLAGTYEQYF; CDR3 DNA: TGCGCCAGCAGCTCACACTCTCTAGCGGGTACCTACGAGCAGTACTTC
D gene: NA; clone size: NA; V gene: TRBV28; J gene: TRBJ1-6; CDR3 protein: CASRPTDGPYNSPLHF; CDR3 DNA: TGTGCCAGCAGACCTACGGACGGACCCTATAATTCACCCCTCCACTTT
D gene: TRBD2; clone size: NA; V gene: TRBV4-1; J gene: TRBJ2-5; CDR3 protein: CASSQAPGTIQETQYF; CDR3 DNA: TGCGCCAGCAGCCAAGCCCCAGGGACTATCCAAGAGACCCAGTACTTC
D gene: NA; clone size: NA; V gene: TRBV2; J gene: TRBJ1-4; CDR3 protein: CASIPDRNNEKLFF; CDR3 DNA: TGTGCCAGCATTCCAGACAGAAACAATGAAAAACTGTTTTTT
D gene: NA; clone size: NA; V gene: TRBV10-3; J gene: TRBJ1-1; CDR3 protein: CAISEYGGLRTEAFF; CDR3 DNA: TGTGCCATCAGTGAGTATGGGGGGCTGCGGACTGAAGCTTTCTTT
D gene: NA; clone size: few; V gene: TRBV20-1; J gene: TRBJ1-2; CDR3 protein: CSGGGGSNANYGYTF; CDR3 DNA: TGCAGTGGCGGGGGGGGGAGTAATGCTAACTATGGCTACACCTTC
D gene: NA; clone size: many; V gene: TRBV29-1; J gene: TRBJ2-7; CDR3 protein: CSVEGSSYEQYF; CDR3 DNA: TGCAGCGTTGAGGGGAGCTCCTACGAGCAGTACTTC
D gene: NA; clone size: NA; V gene: TRBV12-3/TRBV12-4; J gene: TRBJ1-5; CDR3 protein: CASSLQGNNQPQHF; CDR3 DNA: TGTGCCAGCAGCCTACAGGGAAACAATCAGCCCCAGCATTTT
D gene: NA; clone size: NA; V gene: TRBV9; J gene: TRBJ1-2; CDR3 protein: CASSPAGFYGYTF; CDR3 DNA: TGTGCCAGCAGCCCGGCAGGGTTCTATGGCTACACCTTC
D gene: NA; clone size: few; V gene: TRBV6-2/TRBV6-3; J gene: TRBJ1-1; CDR3 protein: CASSYSGTHNTEAFF; CDR3 DNA: TGTGCCAGCAGTTACTCCGGTACCCACAACACTGAAGCTTTCTTT
D gene: TRBD1; clone size: once; V gene: TRBV20-1; J gene: TRBJ2-2; CDR3 protein: CSARDPGQGLANTGELFF; CDR3 DNA: TGCAGTGCTAGAGATCCGGGACAGGGCCTCGCGAACACCGGGGAGCTGTTTTTT
D gene: NA; clone size: NA; V gene: TRBV6-1; J gene: TRBJ1-5; CDR3 protein: CASRTGQPQHF; CDR3 DNA: TGTGCCAGCAGGACTGGTCAGCCCCAGCATTTT
D gene: NA; clone size: few; V gene: TRBV10-3; J gene: TRBJ2-1; CDR3 protein: CAIQKDLGGRSYNEQFF; CDR3 DNA: TGTGCCATCCAGAAAGATTTAGGCGGCCGGTCCTACAATGAGCAGTTCTTC
D gene: TRBD1; clone size: few; V gene: TRBV7-9; J gene: TRBJ1-4; CDR3 protein: CASRAQGTGSEKLFF; CDR3 DNA: TGTGCCAGCCGTGCCCAAGGGACAGGGAGTGAAAAACTGTTTTTT
D gene: NA; clone size: NA; V gene: TRBV20-1; J gene: TRBJ2-5; CDR3 protein: CSASVGETQYF; CDR3 DNA: TGCAGTGCTAGTGTAGGAGAGACCCAGTACTTC
D gene: NA; clone size: NA; V gene: TRBV15; J gene: TRBJ2-7; CDR3 protein: CATSREYGTCYEQYF; CDR3 DNA: TGTGCCACCAGCAGAGAATACGGGACCTGCTACGAGCAGTACTTC
D gene: NA; clone size: few; V gene: TRBV29-1; J gene: TRBJ1-2; CDR3 protein: CSVGSRGQHGGYTF; CDR3 DNA: TGCAGCGTAGGAAGCAGGGGACAACATGGAGGCTACACCTTC
D gene: NA; clone size: NA; V gene: TRBV20-1; J gene: TRBJ1-5; CDR3 protein: CSARGTNSQHF; CDR3 DNA: TGCAGTGCTAGGGGGACAAACTCTCAGCATTTT
D gene: TRBD2; clone size: NA; V gene: TRBV29-1; J gene: TRBJ2-3; CDR3 protein: CSVIGPGGPGDTQYF; CDR3 DNA: TGCAGCGTTATTGGTCCGGGGGGGCCGGGAGATACGCAGTATTTT
D gene: NA; clone size: NA; V gene: TRBV4-1; J gene: TRBJ1-2; CDR3 protein: CASSQDGLRGYTF; CDR3 DNA: TGCGCCAGCAGTCAGGACGGACTGAGGGGCTACACCTTC
D gene: NA; clone size: few; V gene: TRBV9; J gene: TRBJ2-5; CDR3 protein: CASSPGVSHEQYF; CDR3 DNA: TGTGCCAGCAGCCCCGGGGTGTCTCATGAGCAGTACTTC
D gene: NA; clone size: NA; V gene: TRBV29-1; J gene: TRBJ1-5; CDR3 protein: CSVGEGSGSAQPQHF; CDR3 DNA: TGCAGCGTTGGAGAGGGTTCGGGGTCAGCCCAGCCCCAGCATTTT
D gene: NA; clone size: NA; V gene: TRBV20-1; J gene: TRBJ2-6; CDR3 protein: CSARSAGANVLTF; CDR3 DNA: TGCAGTGCTAGGTCAGCCGGGGCCAACGTCCTGACTTTC
D gene: TRBD2; clone size: NA; V gene: TRBV27; J gene: TRBJ2-5; CDR3 protein: CASSIQPGLAIETQYF; CDR3 DNA: TGTGCCAGCAGCATCCAACCGGGACTAGCTATCGAGACCCAGTACTTC
D gene: NA; clone size: NA; V gene: TRBV4-2; J gene: TRBJ1-1; CDR3 protein: CASSPPGSVTEAFF; CDR3 DNA: TGTGCCAGCAGCCCCCCGGGGAGTGTCACTGAAGCTTTCTTT
D gene: TRBD1; clone size: NA; V gene: TRBV29-1; J gene: TRBJ1-1; CDR3 protein: CSVGPGGRAEAFF; CDR3 DNA: TGCAGCGTTGGGCCAGGGGGGAGGGCTGAAGCTTTCTTT
D gene: NA; clone size: NA; V gene: TRBV4-2; J gene: TRBJ2-3; CDR3 protein: CASSQEGLSADTQYF; CDR3 DNA: TGTGCCAGCAGCCAAGAAGGTCTCTCGGCGGATACGCAGTATTTT
D gene: NA; clone size: NA; V gene: TRBV7-9; J gene: TRBJ2-6; CDR3 protein: CASSLKRYSGANVLTF; CDR3 DNA: TGTGCCAGCAGCTTAAAACGGTACTCTGGGGCCAACGTCCTGACTTTC
D gene: TRBD2; clone size: NA; V gene: TRBV4-3; J gene: TRBJ2-5; CDR3 protein: CASSPLAGNDQETQYF; CDR3 DNA: TGCGCCAGCAGCCCACTAGCGGGGAATGACCAAGAGACCCAGTACTTC
D gene: NA; clone size: few; V gene: TRBV27; J gene: TRBJ1-1; CDR3 protein: CASSLTPLNTEAFF; CDR3 DNA: TGTGCCAGCAGTTTGACCCCTTTGAACACTGAAGCTTTCTTT
D gene: NA; clone size: NA; V gene: TRBV10-3; J gene: TRBJ2-3; CDR3 protein: CAAWAAGSTDTQYF; CDR3 DNA: TGTGCCGCTTGGGCCGCCGGATCCACAGATACGCAGTATTTT
D gene: TRBD1; clone size: once; V gene: TRBV5-4; J gene: TRBJ2-3; CDR3 protein: CASSLAAGTGIDTQYF; CDR3 DNA: TGTGCCAGCAGCTTGGCCGCCGGGACAGGGATAGATACGCAGTATTTT
D gene: NA; clone size: NA; V gene: TRBV7-9; J gene: TRBJ2-7; CDR3 protein: CASSLVRLQDEQYF; CDR3 DNA: TGTGCCAGCAGCTTAGTAAGACTCCAGGATGAGCAGTACTTC
D gene: NA; clone size: NA; V gene: TRBV7-8; J gene: TRBJ1-2; CDR3 protein: CASSLVRGGGYGYTF; CDR3 DNA: TGTGCCAGCAGCTTAGTTCGCGGGGGAGGCTATGGCTACACCTTC
D gene: NA; clone size: few; V gene: TRBV7-2; J gene: TRBJ2-1; CDR3 protein: CASSLPGLPKFF; CDR3 DNA: TGTGCCAGCAGCTTACCTGGGCTCCCGAAGTTCTTC
D gene: TRBD2; clone size: NA; V gene: TRBV12-3/TRBV12-4; J gene: TRBJ2-1; CDR3 protein: CTSSSSRRGGSYNEQFF; CDR3 DNA: TGTACCAGCAGTTCTAGTAGGCGGGGGGGTTCCTACAATGAGCAGTTCTTC
D gene: NA; clone size: NA; V gene: TRBV15; J gene: TRBJ2-7; CDR3 protein: CATSRDQGISYEQYF; CDR3 DNA: TGTGCCACCAGCAGAGACCAGGGGATTTCCTACGAGCAGTACTTC
D gene: NA; clone size: few; V gene: TRBV6-2/TRBV6-3; J gene: TRBJ2-7; CDR3 protein: CASSHQGSSSYEQYF; CDR3 DNA: TGTGCCAGCAGTCATCAGGGGAGCTCCTCCTACGAGCAGTACTTC
D gene: NA; clone size: NA; V gene: TRBV7-9; J gene: TRBJ1-2; CDR3 protein: CASSMVRDGYTF; CDR3 DNA: TGTGCCAGCAGCATGGTCCGGGATGGCTACACCTTC
D gene: NA; clone size: few; V gene: TRBV9; J gene: TRBJ2-1; CDR3 protein: CAGSAQGNEQFF; CDR3 DNA: TGTGCCGGCAGCGCACAGGGAAATGAGCAGTTCTTC
D gene: TRBD1; clone size: NA; V gene: TRBV19; J gene: TRBJ2-1; CDR3 protein: CASRRDRVGANEQFF; CDR3 DNA: TGTGCCAGTAGACGCGACAGGGTTGGTGCAAATGAGCAGTTCTTC
D gene: NA; clone size: few; V gene: TRBV6-5; J gene: TRBJ1-5; CDR3 protein: CASSPDRGERNQPQHF; CDR3 DNA: TGTGCCAGCAGTCCCGACAGAGGTGAGCGCAATCAGCCCCAGCATTTT
D gene: TRBD1; clone size: NA; V gene: TRBV20-1; J gene: TRBJ1-2; CDR3 protein: CSARDGSGTDYGYTF; CDR3 DNA: TGCAGTGCTAGAGATGGGAGCGGGACAGACTATGGCTACACCTTC
D gene: NA; clone size: NA; V gene: TRBV4-3; J gene: TRBJ2-3; CDR3 protein: CASSQDGGGDTQYF; CDR3 DNA: TGCGCCAGCAGCCAAGATGGGGGCGGGGATACGCAGTATTTT
D gene: NA; clone size: NA; V gene: TRBV5-1; J gene: TRBJ1-1; CDR3 protein: CASSLTLGTINTEAFF; CDR3 DNA: TGCGCCAGCAGCTTGACCCTGGGTACAATAAACACTGAAGCTTTCTTT
D gene: NA; clone size: once; V gene: TRBV20-1; J gene: TRBJ1-5; CDR3 protein: CSATRQGNQPQHF; CDR3 DNA: TGCAGTGCAACACGGCAGGGCAATCAGCCCCAGCATTTT
D gene: NA; clone size: NA; V gene: TRBV12-3/TRBV12-4; J gene: TRBJ1-6; CDR3 protein: CASTKRGNIRSLHF; CDR3 DNA: TGTGCCAGCACCAAAAGGGGCAATATTAGGTCCCTCCACTTT
D gene: NA; clone size: few; V gene: TRBV28; J gene: TRBJ1-2; CDR3 protein: CASPGENGYTF; CDR3 DNA: TGTGCCAGTCCGGGGGAAAATGGCTACACCTTC
D gene: NA; clone size: few; V gene: TRBV12-3/TRBV12-4; J gene: TRBJ2-5; CDR3 protein: CASSYLGGRSYNEQYF; CDR3 DNA: TGTGCCAGCAGCTATTTGGGGGGTAGGTCCTACAATGAGCAGTACTTC
D gene: NA; clone size: NA; V gene: TRBV29-1; J gene: TRBJ2-5; CDR3 protein: CNVEVSREETQYF; CDR3 DNA: TGCAACGTTGAAGTCAGCAGAGAAGAGACCCAGTACTTC